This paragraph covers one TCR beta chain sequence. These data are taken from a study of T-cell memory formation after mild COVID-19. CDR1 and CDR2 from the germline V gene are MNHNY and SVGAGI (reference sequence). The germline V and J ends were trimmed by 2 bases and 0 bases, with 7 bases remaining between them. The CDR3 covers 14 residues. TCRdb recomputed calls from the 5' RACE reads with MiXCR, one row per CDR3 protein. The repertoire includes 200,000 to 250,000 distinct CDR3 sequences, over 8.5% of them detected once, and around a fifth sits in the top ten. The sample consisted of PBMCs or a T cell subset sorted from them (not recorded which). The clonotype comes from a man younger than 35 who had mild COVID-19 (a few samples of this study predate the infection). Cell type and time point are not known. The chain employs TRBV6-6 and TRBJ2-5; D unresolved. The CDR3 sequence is CASSYVRYQETQYF. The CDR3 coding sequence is TGTGCCAGCAGTTACGTCCGGTACCAAGAGACCCAGTACTTC.